Listed below are T cell receptor beta chains from one sample, sequenced in a study of response to subunit inactivated influenza vaccine. TCRdb itself ran the RT-PCR reads through MiXCR, one entry per CDR3 protein. The table has around 520,000 distinct CDR3 sequences, less than 30% seen once. Sequenced here: CD4+ T cells sorted from PBMCs, sampled about 5 days after vaccination. These receptors came from a man in his fifties who received an inactivated influenza vaccine. The conserved cysteine and the conserved F or W are not part of the CDR3 here.

V gene	J gene	CDR3 protein
TRBV7-2	TRBJ2-4	ASSLFLPSGGRNIQY
TRBV6-2/TRBV6-3	TRBJ2-7	ASRRRDMGRNEQY
TRBV7-2	TRBJ2-1	ASSSAGQGVGNEQF
TRBV7-2	TRBJ2-1	ASSLAASGGSSYNEQF
TRBV5-1	TRBJ1-1	ASSLSWGPNTEAF
TRBV9	TRBJ2-7	ASSAPGQGNEQY
TRBV5-8	TRBJ1-2	ASSLTGLRNYGYT
TRBV20-1	TRBJ1-2	SASWAPRYGYT
TRBV7-2	TRBJ2-5	ASTPQAGVQETQY
TRBV12-3/TRBV12-4	TRBJ2-3	ASSSGYLPGLAGGFTDTQY
TRBV7-2	TRBJ1-1	ASSSGRWVNTEAF
TRBV11-2	TRBJ2-7	ASSLGPQGQGNYEQY
TRBV29-1	TRBJ1-2	SVEGTVGYT
TRBV5-1	TRBJ2-3	ASSLEGLGTDTQY
TRBV24-1	TRBJ2-5	ATSDFGREETQY
TRBV6-2/TRBV6-3	TRBJ2-5	ASTGQGLEQETQY
TRBV7-9	TRBJ1-1	ASSLAPGVEAF
TRBV5-1	TRBJ2-1	ASGEHSEQF
TRBV27	TRBJ2-7	ASSPWRAGLLYEQY
TRBV20-1	TRBJ2-1	SARLPGGTINEQF
TRBV28	TRBJ2-3	ASLAASTDTQY
TRBV6-5	TRBJ2-3	ASSYSASGGAIADTQY
TRBV6-5	TRBJ2-7	ASSYSIGGVTYEQY
TRBV7-2	TRBJ2-7	ASSLAGQKVQY
TRBV24-1	TRBJ2-2	ATSDSYSGQRTGELF
TRBV5-5	TRBJ2-5	ASSLDREMRETQY
TRBV10-1	TRBJ2-5	ASSDGGAETQY
TRBV14	TRBJ1-4	ASRPGRTPSEKLF
TRBV12-3/TRBV12-4	TRBJ2-1	ASSSSGRADTYNEQF
TRBV5-1	TRBJ2-2	ASSPPPGELF
TRBV20-1	TRBJ2-5	SAIPGQGAPETQY
TRBV4-3	TRBJ2-1	ASSLSGREYNEQF
TRBV20-1	TRBJ1-6	SARSPVSPLH
TRBV5-1	TRBJ1-2	ASSRNIKGGVKDGYT
TRBV25-1	TRBJ2-3	ASSEGQGTQY
TRBV29-1	TRBJ2-2	SVAVVANTGELF
TRBV4-1	TRBJ2-1	ASRWGLAGGTKSSYNEQF
TRBV5-1	TRBJ2-4	ASSLASGGKNIQY
TRBV6-1	TRBJ2-1	ASKGTSGPNEQF
TRBV5-1	TRBJ2-3	ASSPGTARDTQY
TRBV7-2	TRBJ2-3	ASSQLAGSNTQY
TRBV6-5	TRBJ1-2	ASSYGLGQNYGYT
TRBV20-1	TRBJ2-3	SARRPFPGTDTQY
TRBV5-6	TRBJ2-7	ASSSGWAYEQY
TRBV3-1	TRBJ2-4	ASSQYSIQY
TRBV7-8	TRBJ2-5	ASSLPIGGVRETQY
TRBV6-2/TRBV6-3	TRBJ2-7	ASRTGLTLTYEQY